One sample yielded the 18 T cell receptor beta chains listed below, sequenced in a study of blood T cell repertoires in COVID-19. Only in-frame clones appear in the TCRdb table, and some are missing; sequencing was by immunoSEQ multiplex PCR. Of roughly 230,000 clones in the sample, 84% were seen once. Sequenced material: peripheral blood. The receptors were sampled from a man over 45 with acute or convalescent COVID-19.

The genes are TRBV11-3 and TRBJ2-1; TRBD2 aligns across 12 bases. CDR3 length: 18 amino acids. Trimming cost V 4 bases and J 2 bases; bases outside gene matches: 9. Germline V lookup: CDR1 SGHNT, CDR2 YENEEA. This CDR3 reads CASSSHMGTSGPYNEQFF. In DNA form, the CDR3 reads TGTGCCAGCAGCTCCCACATGGGGACTAGCGGGCCCTACAATGAGCAGTTCTTC.

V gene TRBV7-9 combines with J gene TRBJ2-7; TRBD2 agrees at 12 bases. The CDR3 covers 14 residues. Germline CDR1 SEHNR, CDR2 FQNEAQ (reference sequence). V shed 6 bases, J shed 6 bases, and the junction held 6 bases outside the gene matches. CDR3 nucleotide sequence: TGTGCCAGCAGTCGACTAGCGGGAGTAGGCGAGCAGTACTTC. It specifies CASSRLAGVGEQYF.

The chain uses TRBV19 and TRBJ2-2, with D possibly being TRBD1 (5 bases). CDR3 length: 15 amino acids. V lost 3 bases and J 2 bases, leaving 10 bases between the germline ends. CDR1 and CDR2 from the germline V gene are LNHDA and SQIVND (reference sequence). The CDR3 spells CASSMGQENTGELFF. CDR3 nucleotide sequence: TGTGCCAGTAGTATGGGGCAGGAAAACACCGGGGAGCTGTTTTTT. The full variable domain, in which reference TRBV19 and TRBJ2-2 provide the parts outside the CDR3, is DGGITQSPKYLFRKEGQNVTLSCEQNLNHDAMYWYRQDPGQGLRLIYYSQIVNDFQKGDIAEGYSVSREKKESFPLTVTSAQKNPTAFYLCASSMGQENTGELFFGEGSRLTVL.

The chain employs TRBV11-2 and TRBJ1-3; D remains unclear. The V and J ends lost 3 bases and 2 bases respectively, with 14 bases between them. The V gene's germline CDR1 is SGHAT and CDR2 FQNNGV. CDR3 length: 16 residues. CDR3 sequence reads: CASSFGEGGAGNTIYF. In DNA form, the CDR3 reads TGTGCCAGCAGCTTTGGGGAGGGTGGAGCTGGAAACACCATATATTTT.

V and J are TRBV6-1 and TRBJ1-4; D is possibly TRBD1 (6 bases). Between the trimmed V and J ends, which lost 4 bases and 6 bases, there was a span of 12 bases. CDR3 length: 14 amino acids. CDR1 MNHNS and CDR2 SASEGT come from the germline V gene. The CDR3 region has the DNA TGTGCCAGCAGTGTGACAGGCCGAGATGAAAAACTGTTTTTT. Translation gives CASSVTGRDEKLFF.

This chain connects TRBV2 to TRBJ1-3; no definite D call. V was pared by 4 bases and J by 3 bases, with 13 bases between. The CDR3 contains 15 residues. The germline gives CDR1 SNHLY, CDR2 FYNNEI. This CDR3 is CASSGLGMLGNTIYF. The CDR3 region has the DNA TGTGCCAGCAGTGGACTCGGGATGCTTGGAAACACCATATATTTT.

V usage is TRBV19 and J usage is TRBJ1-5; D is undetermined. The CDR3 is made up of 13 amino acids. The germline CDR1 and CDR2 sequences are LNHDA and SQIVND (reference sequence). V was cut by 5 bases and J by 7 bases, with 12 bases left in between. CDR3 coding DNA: TGTGCCAGTAGTGCAGAGGTCGGACAGCCCCAGCATTTT. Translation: CASSAEVGQPQHF.

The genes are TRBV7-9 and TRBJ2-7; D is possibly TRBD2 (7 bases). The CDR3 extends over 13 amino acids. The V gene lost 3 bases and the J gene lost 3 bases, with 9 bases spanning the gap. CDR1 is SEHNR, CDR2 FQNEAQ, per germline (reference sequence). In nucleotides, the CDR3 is TGTGCCAGCAGCTTGGGGGGGCTCTACGAGCAGTACTTC. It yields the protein CASSLGGLYEQYF.

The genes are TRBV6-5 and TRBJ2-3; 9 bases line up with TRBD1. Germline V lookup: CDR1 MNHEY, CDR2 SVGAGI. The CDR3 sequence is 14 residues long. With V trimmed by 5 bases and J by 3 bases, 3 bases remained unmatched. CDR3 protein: CASSKTGGTDTQYF. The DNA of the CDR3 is TGTGCCAGCAGTAAGACAGGGGGAACAGATACGCAGTATTTT.

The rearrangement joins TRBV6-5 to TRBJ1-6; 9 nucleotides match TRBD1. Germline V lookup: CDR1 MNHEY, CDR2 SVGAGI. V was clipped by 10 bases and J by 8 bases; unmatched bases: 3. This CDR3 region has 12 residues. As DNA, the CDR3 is TGTGCCACTCGGGACAGGGATTCACCCCTCCACTTT. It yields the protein CATRDRDSPLHF.

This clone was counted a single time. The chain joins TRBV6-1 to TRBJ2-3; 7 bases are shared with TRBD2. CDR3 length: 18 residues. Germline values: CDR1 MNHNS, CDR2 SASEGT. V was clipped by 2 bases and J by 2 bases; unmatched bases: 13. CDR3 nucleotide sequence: TGTGCCAGCAGTGAACGGTCGTCTAGCGGAGCGACCACAGATACGCAGTATTTT. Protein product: CASSERSSSGATTDTQYF.

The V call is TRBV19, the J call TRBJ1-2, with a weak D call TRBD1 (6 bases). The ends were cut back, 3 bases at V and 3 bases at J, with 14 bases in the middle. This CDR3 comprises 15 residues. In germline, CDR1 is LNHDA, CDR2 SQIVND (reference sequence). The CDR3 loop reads CASSMDSYRYYGYTF. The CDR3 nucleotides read TGTGCCAGTAGTATGGACAGCTATCGTTACTATGGCTACACCTTC.

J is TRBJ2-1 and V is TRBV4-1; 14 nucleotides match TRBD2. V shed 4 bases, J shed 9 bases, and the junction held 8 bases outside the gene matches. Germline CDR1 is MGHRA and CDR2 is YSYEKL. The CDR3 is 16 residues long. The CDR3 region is CASSPAGTSGRSEQFF. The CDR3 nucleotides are TGCGCCAGCAGCCCAGCCGGGACTAGCGGGAGATCTGAGCAGTTCTTC.

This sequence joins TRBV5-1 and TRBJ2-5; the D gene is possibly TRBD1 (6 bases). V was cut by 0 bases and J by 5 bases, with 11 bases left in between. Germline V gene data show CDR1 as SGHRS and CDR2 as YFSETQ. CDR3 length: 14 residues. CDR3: CASSLATGPETQYF. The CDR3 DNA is TGCGCCAGCAGCTTGGCCACAGGGCCGGAGACCCAGTACTTC.

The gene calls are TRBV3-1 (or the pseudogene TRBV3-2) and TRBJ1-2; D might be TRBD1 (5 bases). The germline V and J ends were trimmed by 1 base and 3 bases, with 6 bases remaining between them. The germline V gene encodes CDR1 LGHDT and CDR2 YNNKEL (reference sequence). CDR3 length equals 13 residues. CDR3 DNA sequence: TGTGCCAGCAGCCAAGGGACACACTATGGCTACACCTTC. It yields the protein CASSQGTHYGYTF.

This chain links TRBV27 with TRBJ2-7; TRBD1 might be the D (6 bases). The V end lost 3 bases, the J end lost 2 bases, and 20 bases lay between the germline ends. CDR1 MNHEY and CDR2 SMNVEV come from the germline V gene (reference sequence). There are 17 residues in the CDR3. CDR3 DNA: TGTGCCAGCAGTTTGACCATGAACAGGGTGAGCCCCTACGAGCAGTACTTC. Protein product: CASSLTMNRVSPYEQYF.

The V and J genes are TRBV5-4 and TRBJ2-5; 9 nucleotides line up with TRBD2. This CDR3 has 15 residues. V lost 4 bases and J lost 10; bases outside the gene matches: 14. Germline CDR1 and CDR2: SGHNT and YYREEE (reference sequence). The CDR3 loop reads CASSPQMTSGVDQYF. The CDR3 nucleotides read TGTGCCAGCAGCCCCCAGATGACTAGCGGTGTGGACCAGTACTTC. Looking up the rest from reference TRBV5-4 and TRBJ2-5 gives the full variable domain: ETGVTQSPTHLIKTRGQQVTLRCSSQSGHNTVSWYQQALGQGPQFIFQYYREEENGRGNFPPRFSGLQFPNYSSELNVNALELDDSALYLCASSPQMTSGVDQYFGPGTRLLVL.

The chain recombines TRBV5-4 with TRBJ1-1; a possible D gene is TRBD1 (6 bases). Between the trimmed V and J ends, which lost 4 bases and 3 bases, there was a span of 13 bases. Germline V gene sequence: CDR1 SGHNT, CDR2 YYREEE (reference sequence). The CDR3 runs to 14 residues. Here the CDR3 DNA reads TGTGCCAGCAGCACCACACAGGGCTACACTGAAGCTTTCTTT. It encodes CASSTTQGYTEAFF.